The 12 T cell receptor beta chains presented below share a single source sample, sequenced in a study of T cell responses to AZD1222 COVID-19 vaccine. Profiling relied on immunoSEQ multiplex PCR, and the TCRdb table lists in-frame clones only, not all of them. This table holds about 150,000 clones, just under 95% found once. Material: peripheral blood, obtained on day 0 of AZD1222 vaccination. These receptors were collected from an adult in good health.

The chain uses TRBV9 and TRBJ1-2; D is undetermined. V was trimmed by 2 bases and J by 8 bases, leaving 16 bases between them. CDR1 is SGDLS, CDR2 YYNGEE, per germline. The CDR3 is 14 residues long. Written as DNA, the CDR3 is TGTGCCAGCAGCGTTGATGGTAACCGTGGGGGCTACACCTTC. Residues: CASSVDGNRGGYTF. The full variable domain, its missing parts supplied by reference TRBV9 and TRBJ1-2, is DSGVTQTPKHLITATGQRVTLRCSPRSGDLSVYWYQQSLDQGLQFLIQYYNGEERAKGNILERFSAQQFPDLHSELNLSSLELGDSALYFCASSVDGNRGGYTFGSGTRLTVV.

The DNA of the CDR3 is TGCGCCAGCACCGCGGAAGGACAGGGGGCGCGTGGCTACACCTTC. Protein sequence: CASTAEGQGARGYTF. The rearrangement uses TRBV5-1 and TRBJ1-2; 11 nucleotides align to TRBD1. Trimming cost V 6 bases and J 7 bases; bases outside gene matches: 11. Per germline, CDR1 SGHRS and CDR2 YFSETQ. The CDR3 sequence is 15 residues long.

The V and J genes are TRBV11-2 and TRBJ2-3; D gene unclear. Germline V lookup: CDR1 SGHAT, CDR2 FQNNGV. V was pared by 3 bases and J by 6 bases, with 13 bases between. The CDR3 is made up of 14 amino acids. The CDR3 spells CASSFTSVADTQYF. DNA of the CDR3: TGTGCCAGCAGCTTTACCTCGGTGGCGGATACGCAGTATTTT.

The chain carries TRBV5-1 and TRBJ2-3; TRBD2 might be the D (5 bases). The V gene lost 4 bases and the J gene lost 4 bases, with 19 bases spanning the gap. This CDR3 is 16 amino acids long. Germline CDR1 is SGHRS and CDR2 is YFSETQ. CDR3 bases: TGCGCCAGCAGCCTCGGACCTAATCAGAGGGCAGATACGCAGTATTTT. As protein: CASSLGPNQRADTQYF.

V is TRBV24-1 and J is TRBJ2-1; 8 bases are a match to TRBD1. CDR3 length equals 15 residues. In germline, CDR1 is KGHDR, CDR2 SFDVKD. V was pared by 4 bases and J by 1 base, with 2 bases of the junction left unmatched. The CDR3 reads CATSDRQGSYNEQFF. The CDR3 nucleotides read TGTGCCACCAGTGACCGACAGGGGTCCTACAATGAGCAGTTCTTC.

This chain connects TRBV6-6 to TRBJ2-1; 9 nucleotides match TRBD2. This CDR3 spans 12 amino acids. Per the germline V gene, CDR1 is MNHNY and CDR2 is SVGAGI (reference sequence). V lost 10 bases, J lost 6 bases, and 4 bases stayed unmatched. The CDR3 region has the DNA TGTGCCACCGAGCGGGGGGTCAATGAGCAGTTCTTC. It is translated as CATERGVNEQFF.

The chain carries TRBV6-5 and TRBJ1-1, with no clear D. Germline V gene sequence: CDR1 MNHEY, CDR2 SVGAGI. V lost 1 base and J 3 bases, leaving 6 bases between the germline ends. There are 13 residues in the CDR3. CDR3: CASSYYVYTEAFF. In DNA, the CDR3 is TGTGCCAGCAGTTACTACGTTTACACTGAAGCTTTCTTT.

The V call is TRBV5-6, the J call TRBJ2-7; tentative D call: TRBD1 (6 bases). This CDR3 is built from 16 residues. CDR1 SGHDT and CDR2 YYEEEE come from the germline V gene. V was pared by 5 bases and J by 0 bases, with 18 bases between. Written as DNA, the CDR3 is TGTGCCAGCAGTCTTCTCTCAGCCAGGGGCTCCTACGAGCAGTACTTC. This translates into CASSLLSARGSYEQYF.

The chain employs TRBV30 and TRBJ1-3, with TRBD1 as a possible D gene (5 bases). The CDR3 is made up of 14 amino acids. Germline CDR1 is GTSNPN and CDR2 is SVGIG (reference sequence). V shed 2 bases and J shed 0 bases, with 8 bases lying between them. This CDR3 is CAWSQGASGNTIYF. The CDR3, as DNA: TGTGCCTGGAGTCAGGGCGCCTCTGGAAACACCATATATTTT.

This clone was seen a few times. Other nucleotide sequences from this sample produce the same CDR3. The J gene is TRBJ1-5, the V gene TRBV7-2, with D uncertain. Trimming cost V 1 base and J 7 bases, with 11 bases left between them. The length of the CDR3 is 14 residues. The germline V gene encodes CDR1 SGHTA and CDR2 FQGNSA. The CDR3 sequence is CASSLGRVGQPQHF. Written as DNA, the CDR3 is TGTGCCAGCAGCTTAGGACGGGTCGGGCAGCCCCAGCATTTT.

The chain couples TRBV2 to TRBJ2-7, with D tentatively TRBD1 or TRBD2 (6 bases each). V was cut by 9 bases and J by 2 bases, with 11 bases left in between. Germline V CDR1 and CDR2: SNHLY, FYNNEI. The CDR3 loop spans 12 amino acids. CDR3 protein: CARGAGPYEQYF. The CDR3 DNA is TGTGCCAGGGGGGCGGGACCCTACGAGCAGTACTTC.

The V call is TRBV19, the J call TRBJ1-4, with 10 bases lining up with TRBD1. There are 15 residues in the CDR3. The trim removed 8 bases at V and 7 bases at J, leaving 10 bases unmatched. The germline CDR1 and CDR2 sequences are LNHDA and SQIVND (reference sequence). As DNA, the CDR3 is TGTGCCAGTTGGGACAGGGGAAGAGGTAGTGAAAAACTGTTTTTT. It yields the protein CASWDRGRGSEKLFF.